This T cell receptor beta chain was identified during a study of blood T cells in healthy people across ages. The second PCR ran about 6 to 12 cycles with a sample-barcoded 5' primer and J-beta primers. TCRdb itself ran the 5' RACE reads through MiXCR, one entry per CDR3 protein. Of about 800,000 distinct CDR3 sequences listed, 25% are singletons. Germline values: CDR1 SGHRS, CDR2 YFSETQ. This CDR3 spans 18 amino acids. V lost 4 bases to trimming and J lost 4 bases, with 24 bases between them. The same specimen was also included in a second study, on T cells of mothers and their children. That paper adds: The sample comes from some ten healthy Caucasian donors: mothers and children.

The receptor was derived from a boy between 5 and 17 years old in good health. The sequenced sample consisted of blood. V is TRBV5-1 and J is TRBJ2-1; D is possibly TRBD1 (5 bases). The CDR3 DNA reads as TGCGCCAGCAGCGCTGGTTGGGGCGATGGGTGGATGTACAATGAGCAGTTCTTC. Translation: CASSAGWGDGWMYNEQFF.